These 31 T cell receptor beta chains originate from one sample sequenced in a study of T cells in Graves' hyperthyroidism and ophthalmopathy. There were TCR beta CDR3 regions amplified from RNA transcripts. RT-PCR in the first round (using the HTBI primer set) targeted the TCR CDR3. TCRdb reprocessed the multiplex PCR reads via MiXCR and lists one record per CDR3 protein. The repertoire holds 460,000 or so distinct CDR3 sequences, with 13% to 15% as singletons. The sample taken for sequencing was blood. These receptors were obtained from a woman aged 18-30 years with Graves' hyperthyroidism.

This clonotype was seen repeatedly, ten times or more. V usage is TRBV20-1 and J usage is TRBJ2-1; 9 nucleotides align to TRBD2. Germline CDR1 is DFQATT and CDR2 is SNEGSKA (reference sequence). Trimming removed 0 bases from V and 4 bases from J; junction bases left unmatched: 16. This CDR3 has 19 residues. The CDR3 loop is CSARDGTSSPQGRYNEQFF. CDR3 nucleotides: TGCAGTGCTAGAGATGGGACTAGCAGTCCTCAGGGTCGATACAATGAGCAGTTCTTC.

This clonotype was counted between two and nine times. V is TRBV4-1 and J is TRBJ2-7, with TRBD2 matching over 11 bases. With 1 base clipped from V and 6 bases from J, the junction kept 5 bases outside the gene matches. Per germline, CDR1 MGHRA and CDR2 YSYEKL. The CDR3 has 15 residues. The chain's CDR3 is CASSQVLAGASEQYV. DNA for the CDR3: TGCGCCAGCAGCCAAGTACTAGCGGGAGCTTCCGAGCAGTACGTC.

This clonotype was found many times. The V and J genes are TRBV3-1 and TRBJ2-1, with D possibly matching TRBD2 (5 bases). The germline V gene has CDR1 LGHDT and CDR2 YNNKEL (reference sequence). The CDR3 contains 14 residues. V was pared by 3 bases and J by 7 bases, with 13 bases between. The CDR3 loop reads CASSHNVRGNEQFF. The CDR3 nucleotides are TGTGCCAGCAGCCATAACGTTCGGGGTAATGAGCAGTTCTTC.

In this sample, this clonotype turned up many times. The chain's CDR3 is CSVTQSGTPRDIQYF. In DNA form, the CDR3 reads TGCAGTGTTACGCAGTCCGGGACCCCGAGGGACATTCAGTACTTC. The chain has TRBV20-1 and TRBJ2-4; D tentatively reads TRBD1 or TRBD2 (5 bases each). The CDR3 extends over 15 amino acids. Germline V gives CDR1 DFQATT, CDR2 SNEGSKA (reference sequence). Trimming pared 7 bases from V and 8 bases from J, leaving 24 bases between.

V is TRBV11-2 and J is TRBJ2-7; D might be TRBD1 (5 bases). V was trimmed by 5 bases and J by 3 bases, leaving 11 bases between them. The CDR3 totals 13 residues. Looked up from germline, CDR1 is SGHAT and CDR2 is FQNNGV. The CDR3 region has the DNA TGTGCCAGCAGCATGGGGCAGGGCTACGAGCAGTACTTC. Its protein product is CASSMGQGYEQYF.

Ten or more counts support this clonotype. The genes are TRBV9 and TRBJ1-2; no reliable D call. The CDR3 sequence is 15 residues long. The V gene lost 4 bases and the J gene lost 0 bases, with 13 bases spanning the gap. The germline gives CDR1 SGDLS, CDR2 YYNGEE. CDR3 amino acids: CASSPGSGANYGYTF. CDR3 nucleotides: TGTGCCAGCAGCCCCGGTTCGGGAGCTAACTATGGCTACACCTTC.

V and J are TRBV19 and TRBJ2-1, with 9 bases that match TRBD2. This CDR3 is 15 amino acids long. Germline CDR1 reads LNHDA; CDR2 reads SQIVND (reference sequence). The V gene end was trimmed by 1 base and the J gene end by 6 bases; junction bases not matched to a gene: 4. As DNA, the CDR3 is TGTGCCAGTAGTATAGGGCTAGCGGGATTCAATGAGCAGTTCTTC. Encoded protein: CASSIGLAGFNEQFF.

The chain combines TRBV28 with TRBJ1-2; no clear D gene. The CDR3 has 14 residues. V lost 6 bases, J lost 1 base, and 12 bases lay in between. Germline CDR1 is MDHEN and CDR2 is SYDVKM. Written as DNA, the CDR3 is TGTGCCAGCAGCCTCGGGGATAATAACTATGGCTACACCTTC. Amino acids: CASSLGDNNYGYTF.

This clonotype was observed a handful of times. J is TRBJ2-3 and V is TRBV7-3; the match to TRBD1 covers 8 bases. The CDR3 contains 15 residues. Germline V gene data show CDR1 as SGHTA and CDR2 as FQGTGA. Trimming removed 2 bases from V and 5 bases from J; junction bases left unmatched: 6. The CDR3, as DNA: TGTGCCAGCAGCTTAGGCAGGGGGCAAAGAGATACGCAGTATTTT. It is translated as CASSLGRGQRDTQYF.

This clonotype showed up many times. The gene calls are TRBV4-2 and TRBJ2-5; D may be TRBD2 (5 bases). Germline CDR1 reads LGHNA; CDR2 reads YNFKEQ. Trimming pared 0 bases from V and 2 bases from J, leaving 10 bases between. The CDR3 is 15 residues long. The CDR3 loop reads CASSQEPRGQETQYF. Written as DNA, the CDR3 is TGTGCCAGCAGCCAAGAACCCCGGGGACAAGAGACCCAGTACTTC.

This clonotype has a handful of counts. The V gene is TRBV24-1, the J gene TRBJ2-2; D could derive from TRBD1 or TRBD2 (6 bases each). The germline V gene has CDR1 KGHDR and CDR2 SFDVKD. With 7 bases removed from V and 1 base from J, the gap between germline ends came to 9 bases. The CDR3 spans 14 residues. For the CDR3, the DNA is TGTGCCACCAGGGGGGGACAGAACACCGGGGAGCTGTTTTTT. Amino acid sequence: CATRGGQNTGELFF.

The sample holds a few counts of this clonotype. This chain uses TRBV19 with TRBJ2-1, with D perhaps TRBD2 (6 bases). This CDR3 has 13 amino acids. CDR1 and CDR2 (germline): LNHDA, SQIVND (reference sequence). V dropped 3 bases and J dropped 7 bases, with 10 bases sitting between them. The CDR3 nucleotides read TGTGCCAGTAGTATCGGACTAAATAATGAGCAGTTCTTC. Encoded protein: CASSIGLNNEQFF.

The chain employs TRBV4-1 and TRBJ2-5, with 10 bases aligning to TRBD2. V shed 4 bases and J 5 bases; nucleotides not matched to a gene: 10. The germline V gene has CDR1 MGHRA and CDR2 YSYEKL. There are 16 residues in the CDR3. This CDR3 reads CASSLQTGTSAETQYF. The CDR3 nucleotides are TGCGCCAGCAGCCTCCAAACCGGGACTAGCGCGGAGACCCAGTACTTC.

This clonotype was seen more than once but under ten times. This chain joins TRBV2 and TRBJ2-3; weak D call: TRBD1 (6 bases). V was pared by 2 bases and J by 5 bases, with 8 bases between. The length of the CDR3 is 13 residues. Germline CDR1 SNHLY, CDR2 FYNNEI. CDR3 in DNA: TGTGCCAGCAGTGAACAGGGGCGAGATACGCAGTATTTT. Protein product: CASSEQGRDTQYF.

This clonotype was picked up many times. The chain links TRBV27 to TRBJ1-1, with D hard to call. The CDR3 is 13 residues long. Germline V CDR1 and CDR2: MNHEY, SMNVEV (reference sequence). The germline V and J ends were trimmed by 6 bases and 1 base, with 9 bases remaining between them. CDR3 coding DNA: TGTGCCAGCAGCACAGACAAGAACACTGAAGCTTTCTTT. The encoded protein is CASSTDKNTEAFF.

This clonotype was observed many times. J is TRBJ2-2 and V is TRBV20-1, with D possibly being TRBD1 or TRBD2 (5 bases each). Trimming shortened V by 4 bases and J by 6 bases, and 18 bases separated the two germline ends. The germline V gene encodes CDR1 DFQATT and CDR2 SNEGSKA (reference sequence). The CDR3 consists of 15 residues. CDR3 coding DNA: TGCAGTGCTAAACGGGCGGCAGGGAGATCCGGGGAGCTGTTTTTT. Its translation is CSAKRAAGRSGELFF.

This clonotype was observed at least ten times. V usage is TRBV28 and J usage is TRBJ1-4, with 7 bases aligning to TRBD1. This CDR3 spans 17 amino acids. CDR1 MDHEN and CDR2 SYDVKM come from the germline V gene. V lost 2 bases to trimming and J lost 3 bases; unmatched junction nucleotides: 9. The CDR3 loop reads CASSLGRGKGANEKLFF. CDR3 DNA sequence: TGTGCCAGCAGTTTAGGCAGGGGGAAGGGAGCTAATGAAAAACTGTTTTTT.

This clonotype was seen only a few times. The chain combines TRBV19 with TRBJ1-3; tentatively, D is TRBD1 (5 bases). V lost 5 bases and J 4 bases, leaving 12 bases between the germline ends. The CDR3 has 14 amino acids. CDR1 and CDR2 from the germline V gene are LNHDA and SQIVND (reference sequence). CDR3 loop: CASSGSWGGNTIYF. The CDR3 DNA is TGTGCCAGTAGTGGATCTTGGGGCGGAAACACCATATATTTT.

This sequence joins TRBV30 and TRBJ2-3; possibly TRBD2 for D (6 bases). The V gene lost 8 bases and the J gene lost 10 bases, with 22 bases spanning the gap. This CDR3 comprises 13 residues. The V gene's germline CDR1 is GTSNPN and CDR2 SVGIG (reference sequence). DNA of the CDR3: TGTGCCAGCAGCTTAGTGGGCGGGAACCCGCAGTATTTT. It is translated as CASSLVGGNPQYF.

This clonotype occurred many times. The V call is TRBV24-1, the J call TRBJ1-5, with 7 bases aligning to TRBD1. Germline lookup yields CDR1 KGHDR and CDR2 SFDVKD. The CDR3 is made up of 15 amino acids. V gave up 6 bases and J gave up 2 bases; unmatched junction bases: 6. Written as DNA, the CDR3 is TGTGCCACCAGTACAGGGGATTGGGGCAATCAGCCCCAGCATTTT. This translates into CATSTGDWGNQPQHF.

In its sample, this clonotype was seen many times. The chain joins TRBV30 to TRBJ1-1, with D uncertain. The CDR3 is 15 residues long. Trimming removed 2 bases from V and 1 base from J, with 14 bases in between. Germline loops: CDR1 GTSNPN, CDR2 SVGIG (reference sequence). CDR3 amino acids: CAWSNRRAGNTEAFF. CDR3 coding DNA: TGTGCCTGGAGTAATAGAAGGGCAGGGAACACTGAAGCTTTCTTT.

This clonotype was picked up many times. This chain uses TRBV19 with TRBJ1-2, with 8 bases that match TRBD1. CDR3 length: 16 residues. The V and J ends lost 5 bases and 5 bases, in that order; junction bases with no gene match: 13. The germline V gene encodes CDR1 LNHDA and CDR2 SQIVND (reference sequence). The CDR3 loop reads CASSPRVGTGEYGYTF. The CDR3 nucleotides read TGTGCCAGTAGTCCCAGGGTCGGGACAGGTGAATATGGCTACACCTTC.

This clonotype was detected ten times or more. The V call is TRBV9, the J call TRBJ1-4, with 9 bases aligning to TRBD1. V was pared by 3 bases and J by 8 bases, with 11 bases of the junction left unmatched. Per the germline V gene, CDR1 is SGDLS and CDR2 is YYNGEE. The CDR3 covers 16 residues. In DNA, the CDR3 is TGTGCCAGCAGCGGACCTATAACAGGGGGCCAAGAAAAACTGTTTTTT. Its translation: CASSGPITGGQEKLFF.

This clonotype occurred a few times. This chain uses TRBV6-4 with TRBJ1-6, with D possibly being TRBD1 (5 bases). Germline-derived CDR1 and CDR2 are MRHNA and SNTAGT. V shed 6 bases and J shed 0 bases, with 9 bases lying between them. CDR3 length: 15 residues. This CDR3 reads CASRQESSYNSPLHF. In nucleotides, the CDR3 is TGTGCCAGCAGACAGGAAAGCTCCTATAATTCACCCCTCCACTTT.

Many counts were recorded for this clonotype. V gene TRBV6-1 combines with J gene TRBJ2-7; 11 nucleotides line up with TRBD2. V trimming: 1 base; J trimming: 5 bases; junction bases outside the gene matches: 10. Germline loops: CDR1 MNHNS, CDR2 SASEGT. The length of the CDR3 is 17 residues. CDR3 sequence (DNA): TGTGCCAGCAGTGAAGGCCCTGTAGCGGGAGGGCGGGACGAGCAGTACTTC. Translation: CASSEGPVAGGRDEQYF.

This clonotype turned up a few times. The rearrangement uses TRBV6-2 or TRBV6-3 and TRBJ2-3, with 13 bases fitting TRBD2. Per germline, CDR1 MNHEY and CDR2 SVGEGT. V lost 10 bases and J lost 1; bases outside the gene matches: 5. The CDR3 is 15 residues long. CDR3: CATGLAGVGTDTQYF. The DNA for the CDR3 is TGTGCCACCGGACTAGCGGGAGTGGGCACAGATACGCAGTATTTT.

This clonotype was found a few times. This CDR3 is CATEGDRGYTF. The CDR3 DNA follows: TGTGCCACCGAGGGTGATCGGGGCTACACCTTC. This chain uses TRBV3-1 with TRBJ1-2; no firm D call. Trimming shortened V by 10 bases and J by 8 bases, and 14 bases separated the two germline ends. The CDR3 consists of 11 residues. Germline-derived CDR1 and CDR2 are LGHDT and YNNKEL (reference sequence).

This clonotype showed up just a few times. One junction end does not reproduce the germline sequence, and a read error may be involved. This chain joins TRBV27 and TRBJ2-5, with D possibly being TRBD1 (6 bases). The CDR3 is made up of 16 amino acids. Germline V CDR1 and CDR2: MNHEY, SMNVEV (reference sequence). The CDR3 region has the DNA TGTGCCAACAGTTTATTTCCAGGGGAGTACCAAGAGACCCAGTACTTC. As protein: CANSLFPGEYQETQYF.

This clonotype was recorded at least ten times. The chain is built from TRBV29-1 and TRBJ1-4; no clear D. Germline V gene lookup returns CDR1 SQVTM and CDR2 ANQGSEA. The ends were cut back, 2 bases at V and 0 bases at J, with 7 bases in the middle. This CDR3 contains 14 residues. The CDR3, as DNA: TGCAGCGTTGAACTCCGGGCAACTAATGAAAAACTGTTTTTT. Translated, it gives CSVELRATNEKLFF. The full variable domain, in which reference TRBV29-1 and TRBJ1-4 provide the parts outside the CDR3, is SAVISQKPSRDICQRGTSLTIQCQVDSQVTMMFWYRQQPGQSLTLIATANQGSEATYESGFVIDKFPISRPNLTFSTLTVSNMSPEDSSIYLCSVELRATNEKLFFGSGTQLSVL.

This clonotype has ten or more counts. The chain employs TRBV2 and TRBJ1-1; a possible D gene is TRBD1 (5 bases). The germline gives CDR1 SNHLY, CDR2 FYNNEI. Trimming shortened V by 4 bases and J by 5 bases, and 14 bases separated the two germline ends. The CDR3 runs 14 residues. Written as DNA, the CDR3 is TGTGCCAGCAGTGTGACGGGGCGGTTTACTGAAGCTTTCTTT. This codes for CASSVTGRFTEAFF. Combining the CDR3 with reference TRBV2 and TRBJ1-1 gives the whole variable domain EPEVTQTPSHQVTQMGQEVILRCVPISNHLYFYWYRQILGQKVEFLVSFYNNEISEKSEIFDDQFSVERPDGSNFTLKIRSTKLEDSAMYFCASSVTGRFTEAFFGQGTRLTVV.

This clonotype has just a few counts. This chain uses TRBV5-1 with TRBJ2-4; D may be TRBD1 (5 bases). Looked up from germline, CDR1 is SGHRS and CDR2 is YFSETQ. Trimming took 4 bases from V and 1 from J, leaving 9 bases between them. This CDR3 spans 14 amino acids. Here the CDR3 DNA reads TGCGCCAGCAGCACGACAGTTGCCAAAAACATTCAGTACTTC. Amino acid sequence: CASSTTVAKNIQYF. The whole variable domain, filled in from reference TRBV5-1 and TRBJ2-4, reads KAGVTQTPRYLIKTRGQQVTLSCSPISGHRSVSWYQQTPGQGLQFLFEYFSETQRNKGNFPGRFSGRQFSNSRSEMNVSTLELGDSALYLCASSTTVAKNIQYFGAGTRLSVL.